Listed here are 29 T cell receptor beta chains from one sample, sequenced in a study of identifying expanded T cells in peripheral blood. Measured with immunoSEQ multiplex PCR; TCRdb has only the in-frame clones, and not every one. The sample contains about 130,000 clones, 80% to 90% of which appear only once. Sequenced: blood. Receptor source: a person between 18 and 69 years old in good health.

Only a few counts were recorded for this clone. The rearrangement links TRBV4-3 to TRBJ1-6; a possible D gene is TRBD1 (6 bases). Deletions cut 4 bases from V and 7 bases from J, with 11 bases between. Per the germline V gene, CDR1 is LGHNA and CDR2 is YSLEER. This CDR3 spans 14 amino acids. In nucleotides, the CDR3 is TGCGCCAGCAGCCTCGGACAGAACAATTCACCCCTCCACTTT. Its translation is CASSLGQNNSPLHF.

The chain has TRBV11-2 and TRBJ2-5, with D perhaps given as TRBD1 or TRBD2 (5 bases each). CDR1 is SGHAT, CDR2 FQNNGV, per germline. The CDR3 contains 14 residues. V was trimmed by 6 bases and J by 7 bases, leaving 18 bases between them. The CDR3 region is CASRLEGPFTTQYF. The CDR3 bases are TGTGCCAGCAGACTTGAGGGGCCCTTTACGACCCAGTACTTC.

The genes are TRBV18 and TRBJ2-7; the D gene is possibly TRBD1 (6 bases). V was cut by 0 bases and J by 4 bases, with 16 bases left in between. The germline CDR1 and CDR2 sequences are KGHSH and LQKENI. CDR3 size: 16 residues. The CDR3 region is CASSPPRGQGRYEQYF. The CDR3 DNA reads TGTGCCAGCTCACCACCAAGGGGCCAGGGGCGGTACGAGCAGTACTTC.

This clone was observed once. The chain couples TRBV11-1 to TRBJ1-1, with 8 bases that match TRBD1. Germline lookup yields CDR1 SGHAT and CDR2 FQDESV (reference sequence). With 6 bases clipped from V and 4 bases from J, the junction kept 13 bases outside the gene matches. This CDR3 has 16 residues. This CDR3 is CASRGQANGLGTEAFF. The CDR3 DNA sequence: TGTGCCAGCAGGGGACAGGCAAATGGCCTCGGCACTGAAGCTTTCTTT.

The rearrangement links TRBV19 to TRBJ1-5; 8 bases fit TRBD1. Germline-derived CDR1 and CDR2 are LNHDA and SQIVND (reference sequence). The CDR3 covers 11 residues. The DNA of the CDR3 is TGTGGGACAGGGCCCACTTACGCCCAGCATTTT. The encoded protein is CGTGPTYAQHF.

The rearrangement links TRBV19 to TRBJ2-7, with 7 bases fitting TRBD1. V shed 5 bases, J shed 2 bases, and the junction held 9 bases outside the gene matches. The length of the CDR3 is 15 residues. Germline V gene sequence: CDR1 LNHDA, CDR2 SQIVND (reference sequence). CDR3 residues: CASSAALGTAYEQYF. The CDR3 bases are TGTGCCAGTAGTGCTGCTCTCGGGACAGCCTACGAGCAGTACTTC.

V gene TRBV30 combines with J gene TRBJ1-6; the D is unclear. The CDR3 is made up of 12 amino acids. From germline, CDR1 is GTSNPN and CDR2 SVGIG (reference sequence). V was pared by 4 bases and J by 9 bases, with 10 bases between. This chain's CDR3 is CAWTFPLSPLHF. As DNA, the CDR3 is TGTGCCTGGACCTTTCCCCTTTCACCCCTCCACTTT. The full variable domain, its missing parts supplied by reference TRBV30 and TRBJ1-6, is SQTIHQWPATLVQPVGSPLSLECTVEGTSNPNLYWYRQAAGRGLQLLFYSVGIGQISSEVPQNLSASRPQDRQFILSSKKLLLSDSGFYLCAWTFPLSPLHFGNGTRLTVT.

This clone was seen a few times. The chain uses TRBV4-1 and TRBJ1-2; TRBD1 matches 7 bases. CDR1 and CDR2 from the germline V gene are MGHRA and YSYEKL. The CDR3 totals 15 residues. V gave up 4 bases and J gave up 5 bases; unmatched junction bases: 10. CDR3 loop: CASSPGQTRKYGYTF. The CDR3 coding sequence is TGCGCCAGCAGCCCGGGACAGACACGAAAGTATGGCTACACCTTC.

A single count supports this clone. The chain combines TRBV5-1 with TRBJ2-1; 13 bases map to TRBD2. The CDR3 spans 16 residues. With V trimmed by 4 bases and J by 9 bases, 10 bases remained unmatched. Germline values: CDR1 SGHRS, CDR2 YFSETQ. The CDR3 bases are TGCGCCAGCAGCGCGGTGGGACTAGCGGGAACCGCTGAGCAGTTCTTC. As protein: CASSAVGLAGTAEQFF.

J is TRBJ1-5 and V is TRBV19; weak D call: TRBD1 (6 bases). Germline V gene lookup returns CDR1 LNHDA and CDR2 SQIVND (reference sequence). The germline V and J ends were trimmed by 5 bases and 3 bases, with 14 bases remaining between them. The CDR3 is 15 residues long. The CDR3 is CASSASRDTNQPQHF. CDR3 DNA: TGTGCCAGTAGTGCATCCCGGGACACCAATCAGCCCCAGCATTTT.

CDR3 sequence reads: CASSWTGANYNEQFF. In DNA form, the CDR3 reads TGTGCCAGCAGCTGGACAGGGGCGAACTACAATGAGCAGTTCTTC. V is TRBV28 and J is TRBJ2-1; 9 bases are a match to TRBD1. Per germline, CDR1 MDHEN and CDR2 SYDVKM. This CDR3 region has 15 residues. J lost 3 bases, V lost 6 bases, and 6 bases had no gene match.

This chain uses TRBV29-1 with TRBJ2-4; tentatively, D is TRBD2 (5 bases). CDR3 length: 15 amino acids. V was trimmed by 3 bases and J by 1 base, leaving 13 bases between them. Germline assignment: CDR1 SQVTM and CDR2 ANQGSEA. CDR3 sequence: CSVERRWAAKNIQYF. CDR3 coding DNA: TGCAGCGTTGAGCGGAGGTGGGCCGCCAAAAACATTCAGTACTTC.

The chain is built from TRBV2 and TRBJ2-1; D is ambiguous. Germline V gene sequence: CDR1 SNHLY, CDR2 FYNNEI. The CDR3 length is 13 residues. V was trimmed by 4 bases and J by 7 bases, leaving 11 bases between them. The CDR3 DNA is TGTGCCAGCAGTGTCTTGCAGGTGAATGAGCAGTTCTTC. Its translation is CASSVLQVNEQFF.

The chain has TRBV27 and TRBJ2-1, with 7 positions matching TRBD2. V lost 8 bases to trimming and J lost 6 bases; unmatched junction nucleotides: 13. CDR1 and CDR2 (germline): MNHEY, SMNVEV (reference sequence). The CDR3 contains 15 residues. The CDR3 is CASGKGSGPTNEQFF. Written as DNA, the CDR3 is TGTGCCAGCGGCAAGGGTAGCGGGCCAACCAATGAGCAGTTCTTC.

The CDR3 loop reads CASSGDRDTGELFF. In nucleotides, the CDR3 is TGCGCCAGCAGCGGGGACAGGGATACCGGGGAGCTGTTTTTT. The rearrangement uses TRBV5-1 and TRBJ2-2; TRBD1 agrees at 9 bases. Unmatched junction bases numbered 3, after V lost 4 bases and J lost 5 bases. CDR3 length: 14 amino acids. Germline V gives CDR1 SGHRS, CDR2 YFSETQ.

The rearrangement uses TRBV15 and TRBJ2-5; tentatively, D is TRBD1 (6 bases). Germline CDR1 LNHNV, CDR2 YYDKDF (reference sequence). The CDR3 runs to 17 residues. V was shortened by 2 bases and J by 5 bases, with 21 bases between the two germline ends. CDR3 coding DNA: TGTGCCACCAGCAGACACCCGGACCCTCGGGACAAGGAGACCCAGTACTTC. Its protein product is CATSRHPDPRDKETQYF.

The CDR3, as DNA: TGTGCCACCGGCGGTAAGGGTTTGGGCTCCTACGAGCAGTACTTC. It encodes CATGGKGLGSYEQYF. The chain carries TRBV15 and TRBJ2-7; D unresolved. Germline values: CDR1 LNHNV, CDR2 YYDKDF (reference sequence). Trimming cost V 8 bases and J 0 bases, with 17 bases left between them. The CDR3 consists of 15 residues.

This clone has a single count. The chain employs TRBV6-6 and TRBJ2-1; D gene ambiguous. Germline values: CDR1 MNHNY, CDR2 SVGAGI (reference sequence). This CDR3 is built from 16 residues. The V and J ends lost 2 bases and 0 bases respectively, with 11 bases between them. Written as DNA, the CDR3 is TGTGCCAGCAGTTACGGGCAGGTTAGCTCCTACAATGAGCAGTTCTTC. Translation: CASSYGQVSSYNEQFF.

V gene TRBV9 combines with J gene TRBJ2-1; TRBD2 aligns across 9 bases. Looked up from germline, CDR1 is SGDLS and CDR2 is YYNGEE. The CDR3 consists of 16 residues. V dropped 3 bases and J dropped 9; count of bases not matched to a gene: 13. This chain's CDR3 is CASSGSSGAGKGEQFF. DNA for the CDR3: TGTGCCAGCAGCGGTTCTAGCGGGGCCGGGAAGGGTGAGCAGTTCTTC.

The CDR3 coding sequence is TGTGCCTGGAGGGAGACAGGATGGGGATACGAGCAGTACTTC. Protein sequence: CAWRETGWGYEQYF. The chain is built from TRBV30 and TRBJ2-7; perhaps TRBD1 as D (6 bases). This CDR3 comprises 14 residues. CDR1 GTSNPN and CDR2 SVGIG come from the germline V gene (reference sequence). V lost 3 bases, J lost 4 bases, and 16 bases lay in between.

This sequence joins TRBV2 and TRBJ2-7, with D perhaps matching TRBD2 (6 bases). This CDR3 has 13 amino acids. V gave up 5 bases and J gave up 6 bases, with 14 bases separating them. The V gene's germline CDR1 is SNHLY and CDR2 FYNNEI. Written as DNA, the CDR3 is TGTGCCAGCAGTTATACCTGGAGGGCCGAGCAGTACTTC. As protein: CASSYTWRAEQYF.

This chain joins TRBV6-6 and TRBJ2-7, with 7 bases identical to TRBD1. CDR3 length equals 15 residues. The V gene's germline CDR1 is MNHNY and CDR2 SVGAGI (reference sequence). J lost 6 bases, V lost 5 bases, and 13 bases had no gene match. The CDR3, as DNA: TGTGCCAGCAGTGCACCCGGGACAGACTTCCGCGAGCAGTACTTC. The encoded protein is CASSAPGTDFREQYF.

V and J are TRBV6-5 and TRBJ1-1; D call uncertain. Germline lookup yields CDR1 MNHEY and CDR2 SVGAGI. The CDR3 length is 13 residues. Deletions cut 0 bases from V and 0 bases from J, with 2 bases between. The CDR3 DNA sequence: TGTGCCAGCAGTTACTCGATGAACACTGAAGCTTTCTTT. Protein: CASSYSMNTEAFF.

J is TRBJ1-5 and V is TRBV30, with a tentative D call TRBD1 (5 bases). Trimming removed 3 bases at V and 4 bases at J, with 16 bases between. CDR3 length: 15 amino acids. Germline CDR1 GTSNPN, CDR2 SVGIG (reference sequence). CDR3 sequence: CAWSTGRGENQPQHF. The CDR3 region has the DNA TGTGCCTGGAGCACGGGACGGGGAGAAAATCAGCCCCAGCATTTT.

V is TRBV10-3 and J is TRBJ2-7; D is uncertain. V gave up 0 bases and J gave up 4 bases, with 13 bases separating them. Germline V CDR1 and CDR2: ENHRY, SYGVKD. The CDR3 has 15 amino acids. The CDR3 DNA follows: TGTGCCATCAGTGAGTCGAAAAGTGCGCGGTACGAGCAGTACTTC. Protein product: CAISESKSARYEQYF.

About this clone itself: The same CDR3 can be traced to other DNA sequences in this sample. The genes are TRBV27 and TRBJ2-1; D is uncertain. Germline assignment: CDR1 MNHEY and CDR2 SMNVEV (reference sequence). The CDR3 extends over 12 amino acids. V lost 10 bases and J 4 bases, leaving 11 bases between the germline ends. The CDR3 region is CATSGVYNEQFF. The DNA of the CDR3 is TGTGCCACCTCCGGAGTTTACAATGAGCAGTTCTTC.

The V and J genes are TRBV11-2 and TRBJ2-3; TRBD1 agrees at 9 bases. The trim removed 3 bases at V and 2 bases at J, leaving 6 bases unmatched. Germline-derived CDR1 and CDR2 are SGHAT and FQNNGV. The CDR3 sequence is 16 residues long. The CDR3 protein is CASSFLDRGPTDTQYF. The DNA for the CDR3 is TGTGCCAGCAGCTTTCTGGACAGGGGCCCCACAGATACGCAGTATTTT.

The J gene is TRBJ2-1, the V gene TRBV9; 8 nucleotides line up with TRBD2. Trimming took 3 bases from V and 6 from J; bases not matched to a gene: 8. Per the germline V gene, CDR1 is SGDLS and CDR2 is YYNGEE. The CDR3 sequence is 15 residues long. This CDR3 reads CASSAYGTSGNEQFF. In DNA form, the CDR3 reads TGTGCCAGCAGCGCTTACGGGACTAGTGGCAATGAGCAGTTCTTC.

The rearrangement joins TRBV18 to TRBJ2-7, with D perhaps given as TRBD1 or TRBD2 (5 bases each). The CDR3 spans 17 residues. Germline loops: CDR1 KGHSH, CDR2 LQKENI. The V end lost 4 bases, the J end lost 0 bases, and 19 bases lay between the germline ends. CDR3 protein: CASSHSAGTLGSYEQYF. The DNA for the CDR3 is TGTGCCAGCTCACACTCCGCCGGGACCCTTGGCTCCTACGAGCAGTACTTC.